The 7 T cell receptor beta chains listed next were all sequenced from one sample in a study of T cells in narcolepsy. Profiled with immunoSEQ multiplex PCR; TCRdb holds only in-frame clones, not every one. The repertoire has approximately 32,000 clones, around 82% of them found once; the top ten carry roughly 0.99%. Sequenced: CD45RA- memory CD4+ T cells from PBMCs. The receptors come from a human donor with narcolepsy.

The chain joins TRBV9 to TRBJ1-3; D is uncertain. Looked up from germline, CDR1 is SGDLS and CDR2 is YYNGEE. Trimming shortened V by 2 bases and J by 0 bases, and 6 bases separated the two germline ends. The CDR3 consists of 14 residues. The CDR3 region has the DNA TGTGCCAGCAGCGTCGGGAGCTCTGGAAACACCATATATTTT. Protein: CASSVGSSGNTIYF.

This clone was found a few times. The chain is built from TRBV4-1 and TRBJ2-2, with a weak D call TRBD1 (6 bases). Trimming stripped 0 bases from V and 6 bases from J, with 17 bases between. Germline V gene data show CDR1 as MGHRA and CDR2 as YSYEKL. This CDR3 is 17 amino acids long. The CDR3, as DNA: TGCGCCAGCAGCCAAGATCCCAGGGGCGCACAGGCCGGGGAGCTGTTTTTT. Amino acid sequence: CASSQDPRGAQAGELFF.

The chain uses TRBV6-5 and TRBJ1-1, with TRBD1 identical over 7 bases. Trimming at V came to 7 bases and at J to 1 base, leaving 0 bases not matched to a gene. CDR1 and CDR2 (germline): MNHEY, SVGAGI. The CDR3 is 12 amino acids. CDR3 protein: CASKGANTEAFF. Here the CDR3 DNA reads TGTGCCAGCAAGGGGGCGAACACTGAAGCTTTCTTT.

The rearrangement joins TRBV21-1 to TRBJ1-5; the table's D call, TRBD1, was not checked against the DNA. TRBV21-1 is a pseudogene segment. The CDR3 runs 19 residues. CDR3 DNA: TGTGCCAGCAGCAAAGATTGGGGTCGACAGGCAAGATCCAATCAGCCCCAGCATTTT. The encoded protein is CASSKDWGRQARSNQPQHF.

CDR3 in amino acids: CASIPGTGGVGQFF. For the CDR3, the DNA is TGTGCCAGCATCCCCGGGACAGGGGGAGTTGGGCAGTTCTTC. The chain combines TRBV28 with TRBJ2-1, with 11 positions matching TRBD1. Germline V gene sequence: CDR1 MDHEN, CDR2 SYDVKM. The ends lost 7 bases at V and 12 bases at J; junction bases unmatched: 11. The length of the CDR3 is 14 residues.

The V gene is TRBV19, the J gene TRBJ2-5; possibly TRBD1 for D (6 bases). The CDR3 runs 13 residues. Germline loops: CDR1 LNHDA, CDR2 SQIVND (reference sequence). V was trimmed by 6 bases and J by 6 bases, leaving 14 bases between them. CDR3 sequence (DNA): TGTGCCAGTAGCAATGGACAGATACAGACCCAGTACTTC. This translates into CASSNGQIQTQYF.

The V and J genes are TRBV6-6 and TRBJ1-2, with 8 bases that match TRBD1. CDR1 and CDR2 (germline): MNHNY, SVGAGI (reference sequence). CDR3 length equals 11 residues. Unmatched junction bases numbered 4, after V lost 5 bases and J lost 11 bases. Here the CDR3 DNA reads TGTGCCAGCAGTCATACAGGGGGTTACACCTTC. This gives the protein CASSHTGGYTF.